Listed below are T cell receptor beta chains from one sample, sequenced in a study of cytomegalovirus exposure and HLA in healthy donors. Assay: immunoSEQ multiplex PCR; the TCRdb copy retains only in-frame clones and omits some. The table includes fewer than 250,000 clones, about 80% detected once. The sequencing sample was made of PBMCs. The receptor set was obtained from a man between 18 and 35 years old in good health and CMV-seronegative. CDR3s include the opening cysteine and the closing phenylalanine or tryptophan. Fields, in order: clone size, J gene, V gene, D gene, CDR3 protein, CDR3 DNA. A D gene is named only where the DNA matches it firmly. Where a row states a size, it is once, few, many or the class of an expanded clone; other rows omit it.

>.|TRBJ1-5|TRBV7-8|.
CASSLVPGISNQPQHF
TGTGCCAGCAGCTTAGTCCCGGGGATTAGCAATCAGCCCCAGCATTTT
>.|TRBJ2-2|TRBV2|.
CASSEQQGFTGELFF
TGTGCCAGCAGTGAACAACAGGGTTTCACCGGGGAGCTGTTTTTT
>.|TRBJ2-3|TRBV5-1|.
CASSYPEASTDTQYF
TGCGCCAGCAGCTACCCCGAGGCTAGCACAGATACGCAGTATTTT
>.|TRBJ2-7|TRBV5-1|TRBD1
CASSLLATGGSYEQYF
TGCGCCAGCAGCTTGTTAGCTACAGGGGGTTCCTACGAGCAGTACTTC
>.|TRBJ1-4|TRBV10-3|.
CAISEGQLNEKLFF
TGTGCCATCAGTGAGGGACAGCTTAATGAAAAACTGTTTTTT
>.|TRBJ2-2|TRBV10-3|TRBD2
CAISELLAGGLGELFF
TGTGCCATCAGTGAGCTACTAGCGGGAGGACTCGGGGAGCTGTTTTTT
>.|TRBJ2-7|TRBV10-3|.
CAISARLNYEQYF
TGTGCCATCAGTGCCAGACTCAACTACGAGCAGTACTTC
>once|TRBJ2-1|TRBV27|.
CASSRRGGNREQFF
TGTGCCAGCAGTCGAAGAGGGGGTAACAGGGAGCAGTTCTTC
>.|TRBJ2-1|TRBV4-1|TRBD2
CASSQEGAGLADNEQFF
TGCGCCAGCAGCCAAGAGGGCGCGGGACTAGCGGACAATGAGCAGTTCTTC
>.|TRBJ2-7|TRBV4-3|TRBD2
CASSRSGTSGYEQYF
TGCGCCAGCAGCCGATCCGGGACTAGCGGCTACGAGCAGTACTTC
>.|TRBJ1-2|TRBV27|.
CASSLRGTARGYTF
TGTGCCAGCAGCTTAAGGGGGACGGCGCGTGGCTACACCTTC
>.|TRBJ2-2|TRBV5-4|TRBD2
CASSMGLAGGNTGELFF
TGTGCCAGCAGCATGGGACTAGCGGGAGGAAACACCGGGGAGCTGTTTTTT
>.|TRBJ1-4|TRBV30|.
CAWSARGNWATNEKLFF
TGTGCCTGGAGTGCTCGGGGGAATTGGGCAACTAATGAAAAACTGTTTTTT
>once|TRBJ2-1|TRBV11-1|TRBD1
CASSSGTGADNEQFF
TGTGCCAGCAGCTCCGGGACAGGGGCTGACAATGAGCAGTTCTTC